The entry below gives a single TCR beta chain sequence along with its context. Its antigen is not known. This sample stems from a study of T cell responses to AZD1222 COVID-19 vaccine. Whole-study results and caveats: Clonal diversity was possibly underestimated, and white British individuals and females predominated among donors. Scientists sampled the repertoires only once the peak T cell response had passed. At 160-218 and 743-854, vaccine-associated CD4 TCRs were dominant, and they spanned spike.

V dropped 5 bases and J dropped 0; count of bases not matched to a gene: 7. Germline loops: CDR1 MNHEY, CDR2 SVGEGT. This CDR3 has 17 amino acids. Libraries were prepared by immunoSEQ multiplex PCR; TCRdb keeps only in-frame clonotypes and omits some of them. The sample has approximately 89,000 clones, roughly nine tenths seen once. The genes are TRBV6-2 or TRBV6-3 and TRBJ2-6; TRBD1 aligns across 7 bases. The clonotype originates from an adult who received the AZD1222 COVID-19 vaccine. Specimen: peripheral blood, collected 28 days after the second AZD1222 dose. The CDR3 DNA follows: TGTGCCAGCAGTGCCGGGACAGCCGACTCTGGGGCCAACGTCCTGACTTTC. Translation: CASSAGTADSGANVLTF.